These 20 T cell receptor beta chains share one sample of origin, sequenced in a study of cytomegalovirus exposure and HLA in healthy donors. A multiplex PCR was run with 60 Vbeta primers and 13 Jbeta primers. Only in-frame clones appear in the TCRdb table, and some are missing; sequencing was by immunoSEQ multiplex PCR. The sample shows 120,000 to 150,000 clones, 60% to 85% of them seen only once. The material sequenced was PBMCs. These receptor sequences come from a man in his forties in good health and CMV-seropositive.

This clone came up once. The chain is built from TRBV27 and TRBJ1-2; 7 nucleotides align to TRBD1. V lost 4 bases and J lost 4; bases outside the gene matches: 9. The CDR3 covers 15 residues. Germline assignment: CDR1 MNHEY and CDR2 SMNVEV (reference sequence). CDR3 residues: CASSSHRGSFYGYTF. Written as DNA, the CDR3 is TGTGCCAGCAGTTCACACAGGGGTTCTTTCTATGGCTACACCTTC.

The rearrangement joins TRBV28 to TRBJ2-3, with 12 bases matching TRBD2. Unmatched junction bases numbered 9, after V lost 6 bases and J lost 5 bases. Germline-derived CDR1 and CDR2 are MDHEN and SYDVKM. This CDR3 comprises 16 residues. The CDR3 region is CASSKNLAGGQDTQYF. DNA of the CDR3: TGTGCCAGCAGCAAGAATCTAGCGGGGGGGCAAGATACGCAGTATTTT.

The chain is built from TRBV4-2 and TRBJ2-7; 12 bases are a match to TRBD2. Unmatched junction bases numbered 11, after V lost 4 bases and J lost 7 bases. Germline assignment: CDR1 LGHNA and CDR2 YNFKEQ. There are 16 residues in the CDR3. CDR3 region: CASSPRTSGDLGEQYF. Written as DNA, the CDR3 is TGTGCCAGCAGCCCCCGGACTAGCGGGGATCTGGGGGAGCAGTACTTC.

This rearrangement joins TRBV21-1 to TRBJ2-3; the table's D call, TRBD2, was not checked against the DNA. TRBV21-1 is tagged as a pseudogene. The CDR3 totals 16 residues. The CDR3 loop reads CASSKGTNLGTDTQYF. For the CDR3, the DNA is TGTGCCAGCAGCAAAGGGACTAATCTGGGCACAGATACGCAGTATTTT.

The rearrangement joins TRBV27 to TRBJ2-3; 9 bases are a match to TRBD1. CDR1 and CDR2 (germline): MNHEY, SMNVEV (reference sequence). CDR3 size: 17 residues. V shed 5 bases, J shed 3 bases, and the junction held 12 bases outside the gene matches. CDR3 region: CASSPAPDRGATDTQYF. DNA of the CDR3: TGTGCCAGCAGTCCGGCCCCGGACAGGGGCGCTACAGATACGCAGTATTTT.

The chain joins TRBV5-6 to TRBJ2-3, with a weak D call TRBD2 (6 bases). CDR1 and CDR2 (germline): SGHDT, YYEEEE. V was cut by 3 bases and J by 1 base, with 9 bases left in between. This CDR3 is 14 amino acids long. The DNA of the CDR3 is TGTGCCAGCAGCTCTGGGGAGGGCACAGATACGCAGTATTTT. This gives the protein CASSSGEGTDTQYF.

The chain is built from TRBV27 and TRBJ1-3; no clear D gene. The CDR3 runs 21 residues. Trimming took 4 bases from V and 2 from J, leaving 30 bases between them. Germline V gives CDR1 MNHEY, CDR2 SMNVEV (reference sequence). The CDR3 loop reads CASSSFYPRLLERGPGNTIYF. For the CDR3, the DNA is TGTGCCAGCAGTTCGTTTTACCCCCGATTGTTGGAAAGAGGCCCTGGAAACACCATATATTTT.

The CDR3 loop reads CASSLTSYSNQPQHF. The CDR3 DNA reads as TGTGCCAGCAGCTTGACAAGCTATAGCAATCAGCCCCAGCATTTT. The V gene is TRBV11-2, the J gene TRBJ1-5; D is unresolved. The germline gives CDR1 SGHAT, CDR2 FQNNGV. V dropped 3 bases and J dropped 0 bases, with 9 bases sitting between them. The CDR3 covers 15 residues.

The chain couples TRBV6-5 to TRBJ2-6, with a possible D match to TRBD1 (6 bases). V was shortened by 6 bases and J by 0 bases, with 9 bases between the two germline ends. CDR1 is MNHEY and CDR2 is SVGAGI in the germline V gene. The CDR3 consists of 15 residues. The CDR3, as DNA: TGTGCCAGCAGAAGACAGGTCTCTGGGGCCAACGTCCTGACTTTC. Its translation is CASRRQVSGANVLTF.

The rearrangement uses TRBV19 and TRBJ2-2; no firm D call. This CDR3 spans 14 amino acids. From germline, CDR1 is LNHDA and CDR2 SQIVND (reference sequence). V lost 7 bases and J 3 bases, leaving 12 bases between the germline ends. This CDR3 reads CASMTEFYTGELFF. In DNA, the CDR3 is TGTGCCAGTATGACTGAATTTTACACCGGGGAGCTGTTTTTT.

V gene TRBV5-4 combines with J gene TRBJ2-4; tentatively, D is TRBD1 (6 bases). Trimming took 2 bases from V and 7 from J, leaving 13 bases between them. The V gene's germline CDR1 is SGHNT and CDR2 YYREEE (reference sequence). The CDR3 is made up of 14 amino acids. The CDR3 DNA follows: TGTGCCAGCAGCTTAGGGGGATCTGGGAACATTCAGTACTTC. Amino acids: CASSLGGSGNIQYF.

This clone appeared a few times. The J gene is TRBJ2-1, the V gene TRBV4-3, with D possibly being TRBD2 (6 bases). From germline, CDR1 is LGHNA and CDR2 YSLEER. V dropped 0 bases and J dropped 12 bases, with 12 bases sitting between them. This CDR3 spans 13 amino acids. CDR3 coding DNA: TGCGCCAGCAGCCAAGATCTTATCGGGGGGCAGTTCTTC. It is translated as CASSQDLIGGQFF.

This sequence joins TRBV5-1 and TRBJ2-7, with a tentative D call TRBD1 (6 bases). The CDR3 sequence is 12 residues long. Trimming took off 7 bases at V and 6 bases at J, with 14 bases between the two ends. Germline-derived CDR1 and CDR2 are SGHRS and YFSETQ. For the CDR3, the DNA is TGCGCCAGCGGTCGGACAGCTGGCGAGCAGTACTTC. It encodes CASGRTAGEQYF.

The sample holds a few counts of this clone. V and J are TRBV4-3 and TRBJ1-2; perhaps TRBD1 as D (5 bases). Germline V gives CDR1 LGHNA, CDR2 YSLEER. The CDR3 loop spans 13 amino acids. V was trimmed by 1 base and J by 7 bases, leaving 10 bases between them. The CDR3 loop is CASSQAGVRGYTF. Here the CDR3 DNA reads TGCGCCAGCAGCCAAGCGGGGGTCCGTGGCTACACCTTC.

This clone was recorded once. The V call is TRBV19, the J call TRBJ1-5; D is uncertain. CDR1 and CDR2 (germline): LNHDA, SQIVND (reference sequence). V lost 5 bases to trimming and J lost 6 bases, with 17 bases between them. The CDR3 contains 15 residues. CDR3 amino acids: CASSSWGDSGQPQHF. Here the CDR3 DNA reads TGTGCCAGTAGTTCCTGGGGAGATTCGGGTCAGCCCCAGCATTTT.

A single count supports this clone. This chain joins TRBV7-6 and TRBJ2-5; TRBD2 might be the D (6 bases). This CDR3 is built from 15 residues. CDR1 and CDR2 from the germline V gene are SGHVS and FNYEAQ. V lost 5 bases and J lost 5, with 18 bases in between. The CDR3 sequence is CASSHRDSPRETQYF. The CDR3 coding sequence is TGTGCCAGCAGCCACCGGGACTCCCCCAGGGAGACCCAGTACTTC.

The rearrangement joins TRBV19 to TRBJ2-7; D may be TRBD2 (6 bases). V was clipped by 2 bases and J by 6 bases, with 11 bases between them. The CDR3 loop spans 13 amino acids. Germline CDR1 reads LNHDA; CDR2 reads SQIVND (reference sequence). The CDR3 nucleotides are TGTGCCAGTAGTATAATGAGGGGAGGCGAGCAGTACTTC. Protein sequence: CASSIMRGGEQYF.

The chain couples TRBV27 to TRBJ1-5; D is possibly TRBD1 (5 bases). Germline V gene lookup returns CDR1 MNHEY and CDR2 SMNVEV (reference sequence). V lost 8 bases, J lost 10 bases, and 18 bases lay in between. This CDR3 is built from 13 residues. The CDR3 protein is CASRGLPGHPQHF. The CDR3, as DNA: TGTGCCAGCCGGGGGTTACCGGGTCATCCCCAGCATTTT.

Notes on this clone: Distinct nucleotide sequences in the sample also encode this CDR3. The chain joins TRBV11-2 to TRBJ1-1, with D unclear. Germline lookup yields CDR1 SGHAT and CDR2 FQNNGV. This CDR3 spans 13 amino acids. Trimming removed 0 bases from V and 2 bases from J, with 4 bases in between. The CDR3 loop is CASSLDRNTEAFF. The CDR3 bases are TGTGCCAGCAGCTTAGACAGAAACACTGAAGCTTTCTTT.

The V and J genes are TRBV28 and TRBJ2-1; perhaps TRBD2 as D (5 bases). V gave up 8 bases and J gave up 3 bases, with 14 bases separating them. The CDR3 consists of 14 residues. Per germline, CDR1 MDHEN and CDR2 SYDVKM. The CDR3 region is CASRGLRRYNEQFF. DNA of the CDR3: TGTGCCAGCCGAGGGCTCCGTCGCTACAATGAGCAGTTCTTC.